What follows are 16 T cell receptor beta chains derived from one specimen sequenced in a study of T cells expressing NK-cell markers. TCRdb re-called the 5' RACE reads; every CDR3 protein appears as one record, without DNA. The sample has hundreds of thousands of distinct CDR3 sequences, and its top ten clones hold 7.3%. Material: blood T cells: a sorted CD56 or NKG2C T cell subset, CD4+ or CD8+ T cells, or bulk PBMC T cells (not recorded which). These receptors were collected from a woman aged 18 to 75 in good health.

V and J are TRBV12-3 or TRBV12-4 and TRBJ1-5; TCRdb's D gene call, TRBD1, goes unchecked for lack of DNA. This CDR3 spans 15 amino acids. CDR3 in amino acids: CASSLRGGSNQPQHF.

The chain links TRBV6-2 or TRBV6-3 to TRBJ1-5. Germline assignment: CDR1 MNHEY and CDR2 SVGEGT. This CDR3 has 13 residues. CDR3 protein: CASSNGGIQPQHF.

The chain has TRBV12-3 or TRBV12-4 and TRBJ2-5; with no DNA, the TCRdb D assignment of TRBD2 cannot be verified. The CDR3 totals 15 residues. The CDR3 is CASRPTSGSRETQYF.

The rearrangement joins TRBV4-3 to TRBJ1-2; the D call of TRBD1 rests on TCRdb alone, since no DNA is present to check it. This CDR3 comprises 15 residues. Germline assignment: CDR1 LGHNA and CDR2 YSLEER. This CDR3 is CASSQKTGITYGYTF.

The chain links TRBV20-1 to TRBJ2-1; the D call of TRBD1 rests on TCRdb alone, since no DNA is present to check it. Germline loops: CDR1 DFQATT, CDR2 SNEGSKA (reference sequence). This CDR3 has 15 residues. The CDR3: CSAADPESSYNEQFF.

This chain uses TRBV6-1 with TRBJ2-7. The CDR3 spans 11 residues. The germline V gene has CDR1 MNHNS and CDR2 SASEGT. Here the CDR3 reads CASSELDEQYF.

The CDR3 is CASTSQLGEQYF. This chain links TRBV19 with TRBJ2-7. From germline, CDR1 is LNHDA and CDR2 SQIVND (reference sequence). The CDR3 is 12 residues long.

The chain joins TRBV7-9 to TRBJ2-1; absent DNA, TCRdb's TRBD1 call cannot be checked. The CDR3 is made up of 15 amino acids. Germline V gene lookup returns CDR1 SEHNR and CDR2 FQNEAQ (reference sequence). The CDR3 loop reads CASSHRDRGWDEQFF. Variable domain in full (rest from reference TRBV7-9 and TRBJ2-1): DTGVSQNPRHKITKRGQNVTFRCDPISEHNRLYWYRQTLGQGPEFLTYFQNEAQLEKSRLLSDRFSAERPKGSFSTLEIQRTEQGDSAMYLCASSHRDRGWDEQFFGPGTRLTVL.

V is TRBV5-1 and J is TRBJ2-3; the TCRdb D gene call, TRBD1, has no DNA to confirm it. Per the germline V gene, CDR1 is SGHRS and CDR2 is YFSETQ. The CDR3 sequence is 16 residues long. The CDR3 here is CASSLGPGLDTDTQYF. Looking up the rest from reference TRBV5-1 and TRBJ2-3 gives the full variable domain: KAGVTQTPRYLIKTRGQQVTLSCSPISGHRSVSWYQQTPGQGLQFLFEYFSETQRNKGNFPGRFSGRQFSNSRSEMNVSTLELGDSALYLCASSLGPGLDTDTQYFGPGTRLTVL.

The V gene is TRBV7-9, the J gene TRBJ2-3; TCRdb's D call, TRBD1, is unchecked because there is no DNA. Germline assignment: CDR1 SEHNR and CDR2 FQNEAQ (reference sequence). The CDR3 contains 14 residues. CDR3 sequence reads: CASSQDGGAGTQYF.

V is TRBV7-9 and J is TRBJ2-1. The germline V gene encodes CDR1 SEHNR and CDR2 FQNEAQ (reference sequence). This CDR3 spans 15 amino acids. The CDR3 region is CASSPNGRSYNEQFF.

This CDR3 is CATSRRTEYEQYF. The V and J genes are TRBV15 and TRBJ2-7. Per germline, CDR1 LNHNV and CDR2 YYDKDF (reference sequence). The CDR3 consists of 13 residues.

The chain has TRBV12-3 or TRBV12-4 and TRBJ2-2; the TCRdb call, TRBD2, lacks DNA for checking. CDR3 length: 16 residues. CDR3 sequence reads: CASRHTQPRENGELFF.

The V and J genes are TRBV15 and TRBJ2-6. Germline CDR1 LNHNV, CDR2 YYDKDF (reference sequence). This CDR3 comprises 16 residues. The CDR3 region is CATSRARSSGANVLTF. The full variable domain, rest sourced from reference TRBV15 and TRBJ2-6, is DAMVIQNPRYQVTQFGKPVTLSCSQTLNHNVMYWYQQKSSQAPKLLFHYYDKDFNNEADTPDNFQSRRPNTSFCFLDIRSPGLGDTAMYLCATSRARSSGANVLTFGAGSRLTVL.

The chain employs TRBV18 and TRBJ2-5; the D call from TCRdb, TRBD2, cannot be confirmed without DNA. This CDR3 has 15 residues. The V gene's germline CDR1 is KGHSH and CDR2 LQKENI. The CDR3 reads CASSPEVGRQETQYF.

CDR3 protein: CASSLARGWGVGYTF. The chain joins TRBV12-3 or TRBV12-4 to TRBJ1-2; TCRdb lists TRBD1, though no DNA is available to test this call. This CDR3 contains 15 residues.